The clone carrying this T cell receptor beta chain has a count of ten or more. The antigen is not known. Researchers classed hyperthyroidism as stable given no ophthalmopathy within 18 months of follow-up. Uncontrolled infections, other autoimmune diseases, pregnancy or lactation barred patients from enrollment. Clinicians diagnosed using symptoms, serum thyroxine, TRAb, thyroid ultrasound and orbital computed tomography. The entry originates in a study of Graves' ophthalmopathy and Graves' hyperthyroidism. The study, taken as a whole, reports: The blood repertoire also included most expanded thyroid clonotypes above 0.001 frequency.

V was clipped by 9 bases and J by 4 bases, with 15 bases between them. Germline values: CDR1 SGHTA, CDR2 FQGNSA. The CDR3 is 13 amino acids. Amplification of the TCR beta CDR3 regions used RNA transcripts (as template). Second-round multiplex PCR came after a first-round RT-PCR that employed HTBI primers. TCRdb called the multiplex PCR reads again in MiXCR, with one record for every CDR3 protein. The sample has about 420,000 distinct CDR3 sequences, under 25% seen once; the top ten hold approximately 3.2%. This chain connects TRBV7-2 to TRBJ2-5, with a weak D call TRBD2 (5 bases). Sequencing used peripheral blood. The TCR sequence derives from a woman aged 18-35 years with stable Graves' hyperthyroidism. The CDR3 sequence: CASRTPGRETQYF. CDR3 bases: TGTGCCAGTCGTACTCCGGGAAGAGAGACCCAGTACTTC.